The TCR beta chain under discussion was sequenced for a study of blood T cell repertoires in COVID-19. Study summary: From the United States, Italy and Spain came samples of acute and convalescent COVID-19.

Clones were sequenced by immunoSEQ multiplex PCR, and TCRdb holds only the in-frame ones, with some missing. The data show some 120,000 clones, roughly 85% seen once. Germline V lookup: CDR1 LNHDA, CDR2 SQIVND (reference sequence). This CDR3 is built from 15 residues. The ends lost 4 bases at V and 1 base at J; junction bases unmatched: 3. The chain is built from TRBV19 and TRBJ1-4; 7 bases agree with TRBD1. The sequence came from a human donor in a cohort sampled during active COVID-19. Sample: peripheral blood. For the CDR3, the DNA is TGTGCCAGTAGTAATAACAGGGGAACTAATGAAAAACTGTTTTTT. It is translated as CASSNNRGTNEKLFF.